This entry describes one TCR beta chain. Its antigen is currently unknown. The PCR was carried out with 60 Vbeta primers and 13 Jbeta primers. Assay used: immunoSEQ multiplex PCR; TCRdb lists only in-frame clones, some missing. Its table records 25,000 to 35,000 clones. This sample is drawn from a study of cytomegalovirus exposure and HLA in healthy donors. Study-level points and caveats: Rarity characterized most TCR sequences, yet some public TCRs appeared in many donors. Productive status was seen about 90% or about 30% of the time for most TCR beta V segments in an earlier analysis. A few chains tied to CMV proved CMV antigen-specific in vitro.

Germline CDR1 and CDR2: MDHEN and SYDVKM. The CDR3 runs 16 residues. V lost 3 bases to trimming and J lost 1 base, with 15 bases between them. The TCR sequence derives from a man between 35 and 55 years old in good health and CMV-seronegative. Material for sequencing was PBMCs. The chain joins TRBV28 to TRBJ2-5; D is uncertain. The CDR3 coding sequence is TGTGCCAGCAGTTTGGGCAGGTCGGTTCGCCAAGAGACCCAGTACTTC. This codes for CASSLGRSVRQETQYF.